The 20 T cell receptor beta chains below come from one sample, sequenced in a study of T cells in Graves' hyperthyroidism and ophthalmopathy. TCR beta CDR3 regions were amplified from RNA transcripts. HTBI primers were the set used in a first-round RT-PCR of the TCR CDR3. TCRdb re-derived calls from the multiplex PCR reads in MiXCR, one entry per CDR3 protein. The table has more than 300,000 distinct CDR3 sequences, 17% seen once; the top ten hold approximately 35%. The sequencing sample was made of blood. These receptors all come from a woman aged 25 to 39 with Graves' hyperthyroidism that later progressed to Graves' ophthalmopathy.

The genes are TRBV15 and TRBJ1-1; tentatively, D is TRBD1 (6 bases). CDR3 size: 13 residues. With 8 bases removed from V and 1 base from J, the gap between germline ends came to 11 bases. Germline V gene lookup returns CDR1 LNHNV and CDR2 YYDKDF (reference sequence). For the CDR3, the DNA is TGTGCCACCTCGGGGGGCTCGAACACTGAAGCTTTCTTT. Residues: CATSGGSNTEAFF. Using reference TRBV15 and TRBJ1-1 for the parts outside the CDR3, the full variable domain is DAMVIQNPRYQVTQFGKPVTLSCSQTLNHNVMYWYQQKSSQAPKLLFHYYDKDFNNEADTPDNFQSRRPNTSFCFLDIRSPGLGDTAMYLCATSGGSNTEAFFGQGTRLTVV.

This clonotype was recorded many times. The rearrangement joins TRBV7-2 to TRBJ1-5, with 7 bases identical to TRBD1. CDR1 SGHTA and CDR2 FQGNSA come from the germline V gene. V gave up 8 bases and J gave up 4 bases; unmatched junction bases: 11. This CDR3 contains 15 residues. The CDR3 reads CASALRTGVNQPQHF. DNA for the CDR3: TGTGCCAGCGCTTTACGGACAGGAGTAAATCAGCCCCAGCATTTT. The full variable domain, with the rest looked up from reference TRBV7-2 and TRBJ1-5, is GAGVSQSPSNKVTEKGKDVELRCDPISGHTALYWYRQSLGQGLEFLIYFQGNSAPDKSGLPSDRFSAERTGGSVSTLTIQRTQQEDSAVYLCASALRTGVNQPQHFGDGTRLSIL.

The V call is TRBV4-1, the J call TRBJ2-7, with no clear D. The CDR3 contains 14 residues. Per the germline V gene, CDR1 is MGHRA and CDR2 is YSYEKL. Trimming removed 1 base at V and 3 bases at J, with 10 bases between. The CDR3 DNA is TGCGCCAGCAGCCAAGGCTGGGTGGGCTACGAGCAGTACTTC. Translated: CASSQGWVGYEQYF.

The table lists this clonotype with a few counts. V is TRBV6-4 and J is TRBJ2-3, with TRBD2 matching 7 bases. Germline CDR1 MRHNA, CDR2 SNTAGT. The CDR3 is 14 residues long. Unmatched junction bases numbered 7, after V lost 7 bases and J lost 3 bases. The CDR3 sequence: CASIVASGTDTQYF. Here the CDR3 DNA reads TGTGCCAGCATAGTGGCTAGCGGTACAGATACGCAGTATTTT.

This clonotype was recorded at least ten times. This chain links TRBV5-1 with TRBJ1-1; no definite D call. The ends were cut back, 5 bases at V and 1 base at J, with 6 bases in the middle. The CDR3 has 12 residues. Germline V gene sequence: CDR1 SGHRS, CDR2 YFSETQ. CDR3 coding DNA: TGCGCCAGCAGATCGGGGAACACTGAAGCTTTCTTT. As protein: CASRSGNTEAFF.

The chain carries TRBV10-3 and TRBJ2-2, with 9 positions matching TRBD1. Germline V CDR1 and CDR2: ENHRY, SYGVKD. This CDR3 region has 15 residues. V shed 11 bases, J shed 3 bases, and the junction held 10 bases outside the gene matches. This CDR3 is CAVSTGQGYTGELFF. The CDR3 DNA reads TGTGCCGTATCCACGGGACAGGGATACACCGGGGAGCTGTTTTTT.

On this clonotype: This may be a read error, as it is one base from a much larger clone. The chain is built from TRBV12-3 or TRBV12-4 and TRBJ1-6, with D tentatively TRBD1 (6 bases). CDR3 length equals 13 residues. The CDR3 bases are TGTACCAGCAGACAGGACAGCCCCTCACCCCTCCACTTT. Translation: CTSRQDSPSPLHF.

The chain has TRBV24-1 and TRBJ2-1, with D possibly TRBD1 on 6 matching bases. The CDR3 spans 13 residues. V lost 3 bases and J 6 bases, leaving 8 bases between the germline ends. CDR1 is KGHDR and CDR2 is SFDVKD in the germline V gene. CDR3 sequence reads: CATSDGQTNEQFF. In DNA form, the CDR3 reads TGTGCCACCAGTGATGGACAGACCAATGAGCAGTTCTTC.

This clonotype has just a few counts. J is TRBJ2-3 and V is TRBV15; D may correspond to TRBD1 or TRBD2 (5 bases each). This CDR3 has 16 residues. Germline lookup yields CDR1 LNHNV and CDR2 YYDKDF (reference sequence). Trimming took 8 bases from V and 3 from J, leaving 21 bases between them. The CDR3 DNA is TGTGCCACCGCAAGAGGGGCAAGCACGGGTACAGATACGCAGTATTTT. Amino acids: CATARGASTGTDTQYF.

In this sample, this clonotype turned up many times. V gene TRBV28 combines with J gene TRBJ1-4; TRBD1 is a possible D gene (5 bases). This CDR3 has 14 amino acids. Trimming removed 4 bases from V and 8 bases from J, with 14 bases in between. Germline CDR1 and CDR2: MDHEN and SYDVKM. CDR3: CASSWDSTWEKLFF. The CDR3, as DNA: TGTGCCAGCAGTTGGGACTCAACGTGGGAAAAACTGTTTTTT. Using reference TRBV28 and TRBJ1-4 for the parts outside the CDR3, the full variable domain is DVKVTQSSRYLVKRTGEKVFLECVQDMDHENMFWYRQDPGLGLRLIYFSYDVKMKEKGDIPEGYSVSREKKERFSLILESASTNQTSMYLCASSWDSTWEKLFFGSGTQLSVL.

This clonotype occurred many times. This CDR3 is CATSEPDRAARTGELFF. The DNA of the CDR3 is TGTGCCACCAGTGAACCTGACAGGGCGGCGCGCACCGGGGAGCTGTTTTTT. The chain recombines TRBV24-1 with TRBJ2-2; TRBD1 matches at 7 bases. V shed 4 bases and J 4 bases; nucleotides not matched to a gene: 11. CDR3 length equals 17 residues. In germline, CDR1 is KGHDR, CDR2 SFDVKD.

In its sample, this clonotype was seen many times. The gene calls are TRBV11-2 and TRBJ2-7; D possibly corresponds to TRBD1 (5 bases). With 6 bases removed from V and 0 bases from J, the gap between germline ends came to 9 bases. Germline assignment: CDR1 SGHAT and CDR2 FQNNGV. This CDR3 is built from 13 residues. The CDR3 here is CASRRTSSYEQYF. For the CDR3, the DNA is TGTGCCAGCAGACGGACAAGCTCCTACGAGCAGTACTTC.

This clonotype was counted only a few times. This chain joins TRBV25-1 and TRBJ1-2; a possible D gene is TRBD1 (6 bases). Trimming removed 1 base at V and 3 bases at J, with 18 bases between. This CDR3 has 17 amino acids. Per the germline V gene, CDR1 is MGHDK and CDR2 is SYGVNS. The chain's CDR3 is CASSESLGGFSDYGYTF. The CDR3 nucleotides read TGTGCCAGCAGTGAATCCCTAGGGGGGTTTTCGGACTATGGCTACACCTTC.

In this sample, this clonotype turned up many times. This chain links TRBV5-1 with TRBJ2-2; TRBD1 matches 9 bases. Germline trimming cut 4 bases from V and 3 bases from J; bases unmatched to any gene: 7. The CDR3 contains 16 residues. CDR1 is SGHRS and CDR2 is YFSETQ in the germline V gene. Here the CDR3 DNA reads TGCGCCAGCAGCCGGTACCGGGACAGGGACACCGGGGAGCTGTTTTTT. It encodes CASSRYRDRDTGELFF. Full variable domain (remainder filled in from reference TRBV5-1 and TRBJ2-2): KAGVTQTPRYLIKTRGQQVTLSCSPISGHRSVSWYQQTPGQGLQFLFEYFSETQRNKGNFPGRFSGRQFSNSRSEMNVSTLELGDSALYLCASSRYRDRDTGELFFGEGSRLTVL.

The gene calls are TRBV28 and TRBJ2-7; TRBD1 agrees at 8 bases. Trimming cost V 6 bases and J 6 bases; bases outside gene matches: 19. This CDR3 spans 17 amino acids. Germline CDR1 is MDHEN and CDR2 is SYDVKM. CDR3 loop: CASSPSISDRDLGEQYF. DNA for the CDR3: TGTGCCAGCAGCCCCTCGATCTCGGACAGGGATCTAGGCGAGCAGTACTTC.

Ten or more counts support this clonotype. The gene calls are TRBV5-1 and TRBJ1-1; the D gene is possibly TRBD1 (5 bases). Trimming removed 0 bases at V and 1 base at J, with 10 bases between. CDR1 is SGHRS and CDR2 is YFSETQ in the germline V gene. This CDR3 has 15 residues. The DNA for the CDR3 is TGCGCCAGCAGCTTGGTCGGGGGACGGAACACTGAAGCTTTCTTT. This gives the protein CASSLVGGRNTEAFF.

In its sample, this clonotype was seen many times. The chain recombines TRBV29-1 with TRBJ1-1; D may be TRBD1 (5 bases). The CDR3 is 14 amino acids. The germline CDR1 and CDR2 sequences are SQVTM and ANQGSEA. V lost 0 bases and J 1 base, leaving 9 bases between the germline ends. This CDR3 reads CSVEEQGRNTEAFF. DNA for the CDR3: TGCAGCGTTGAAGAGCAGGGCAGGAACACTGAAGCTTTCTTT.

In its sample, this clonotype was seen many times. The chain is built from TRBV15 and TRBJ2-2, with TRBD2 matching over 9 bases. Germline V CDR1 and CDR2: LNHNV, YYDKDF (reference sequence). The ends lost 1 base at V and 2 bases at J; junction bases unmatched: 8. The CDR3 covers 18 residues. The CDR3 reads CATSRGLAGGRNTGELFF. CDR3 coding DNA: TGTGCCACCAGCAGAGGTCTGGCGGGGGGGCGTAACACCGGGGAGCTGTTTTTT.

This clonotype showed up many times. The rearrangement uses TRBV28 and TRBJ1-2, with TRBD1 identical over 8 bases. Germline CDR1 is MDHEN and CDR2 is SYDVKM. After removal of 6 bases from V and 4 bases from J, the junction contained 16 bases not matched to a gene. CDR3 length: 17 residues. CDR3 bases: TGTGCCAGCAGATACTGGGTGGGGGACAGGAGGCCCTATGGCTACACCTTC. This codes for CASRYWVGDRRPYGYTF.

The chain uses TRBV7-9 and TRBJ2-7, with 8 bases identical to TRBD1. The CDR3 extends over 15 amino acids. The V gene end was trimmed by 6 bases and the J gene end by 3 bases; junction bases not matched to a gene: 10. The germline gives CDR1 SEHNR, CDR2 FQNEAQ (reference sequence). CDR3 region: CASRTDQDRVYEQYF. The CDR3 DNA follows: TGTGCCAGCAGGACCGATCAGGACAGGGTCTACGAGCAGTACTTC. The full variable domain, with the rest looked up from reference TRBV7-9 and TRBJ2-7, is DTGVSQNPRHKITKRGQNVTFRCDPISEHNRLYWYRQTLGQGPEFLTYFQNEAQLEKSRLLSDRFSAERPKGSFSTLEIQRTEQGDSAMYLCASRTDQDRVYEQYFGPGTRLTVT.